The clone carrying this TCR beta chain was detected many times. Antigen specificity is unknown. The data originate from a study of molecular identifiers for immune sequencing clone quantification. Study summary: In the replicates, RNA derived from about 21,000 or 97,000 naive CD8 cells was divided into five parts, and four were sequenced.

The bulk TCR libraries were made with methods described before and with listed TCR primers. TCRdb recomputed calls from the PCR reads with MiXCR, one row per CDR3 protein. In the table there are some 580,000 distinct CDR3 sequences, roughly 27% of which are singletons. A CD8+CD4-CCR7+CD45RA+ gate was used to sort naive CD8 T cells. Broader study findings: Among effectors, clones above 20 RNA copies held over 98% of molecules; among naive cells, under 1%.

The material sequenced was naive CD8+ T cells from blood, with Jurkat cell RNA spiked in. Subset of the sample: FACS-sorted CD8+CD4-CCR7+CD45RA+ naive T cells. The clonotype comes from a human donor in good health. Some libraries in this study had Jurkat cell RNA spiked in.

The CDR3 region is CSARDPSKGPNESFF. The CDR3 region has the DNA TGCAGTGCTAGAGACCCATCGAAGGGACCAAACGAGTCTTTCTTT. This sequence joins TRBV20-1 and TRBJ1-1, with a tentative D call TRBD1 (5 bases). The germline V gene has CDR1 DFQATT and CDR2 SNEGSKA (reference sequence). V was shortened by 0 bases and J by 12 bases, with 23 bases between the two germline ends. This CDR3 comprises 15 residues.